Here is one TCR beta chain with its context. What this receptor recognizes is not known. Base qualities are not at hand, and no much larger clone is one base apart. The immunoSEQ hsTCRB assay version 4, run in survey mode, was used to sequence TCRbeta repertoires from genomic DNA. For TCRbeta sequencing, genomic DNA was diluted to 10 ng/uL, and up to roughly 1 ug was used per sample. As for the original processing: TCRbeta data analysis was done in ImmunoSeq Analyzer 3.0, and diversity was calculated on productive nucleotide rearrangements. The improved Chao index was used to estimate lower-bound TCR diversity, and the Gini coefficient was used to estimate clonality using the Immunarch R package. Nucleotide rearrangements that differed but encoded the same CDR3beta amino acid sequence were counted as separate clonotypes. Differential abundance analysis identified TCRbeta sequences significantly enriched in antigen-responding cells relative to anti-CD3/anti-CD28-activated cells. GLIPH2 clustered TCRs by predicted peptide-MHC specificity, both within individual participants and across merged participant data sets. TCRdb holds this immuneACCESS table with in-frame rearrangements only. Some clones are missing; in checked studies, unresolved V genes explain under half, and the rest has no known cause. V, J and clone size were drawn from that table, and D and trimming were deduced from the DNA. This sample gives more than 30,000 clones in total; 60% to 75% of them show up just once. The ten top clones hold roughly 1.3% of the sample.

The CDR3 starts with the cysteine, ends with the phenylalanine, and has 16 residues. Kept here is only the CDR3 DNA, which spans 48 bases and is read in frame from base 1. CDR1 and CDR2, looked up from the germline V gene, are MGHRA and YSYEKL. At the junction V is shortened by 5 bases and J by 7 bases; bases outside the gene matches: 10. Reading the label with the study, this specimen's treatment or condition is: suppressive antiretroviral therapy. A pool of overlapping HIV-1 Gag 15-mer peptides, at around 1 ug per peptide per mL, was used to stimulate the cells. Responding CD4+ T cells were sorted by upregulation of both CD40 ligand and CD69. Participants were HIV-1-infected adults who started suppressive ART during chronic infection. For at least 4 years, participants had undetectable plasma HIV-1 RNA, below 50 copies/mL. To be included, participants needed a CD4+ T cell count above 400 cells/uL and a positive CMV serology. Before stimulation, PBMCs were isolated using density centrifugation and then depleted of CD8+ T cells. For roughly 19 hours, CD8-depleted PBMCs were stimulated with anti-CD28/CD49d costimulation, a CD40-blocking antibody, and enfuvirtide, which was added to prevent new infections. Cell sorting was done on a Beckman Coulter MoFlo Legacy or XDP sorter, and dead cells were excluded with propidium iodide. Genomic DNA was extracted using the QIAamp DNA Mini Kit for samples with more than one million cells and using the Quick-DNA Microprep Kit for all other samples.

These data are taken from a study of persistence of HIV-infected CD4 T cells (dated by TCRdb to the early 2020s). Regarding the research as a whole: The median time participants had been on suppressive ART was about eight years. Peripheral blood samples of up to roughly 200 mL were collected at multiple time points, except for a couple of participants, who underwent leukapheresis at a single time point. The study isolated CMV- and HIV-1 Gag-responding CD4+ T cells from ART-treated individuals to examine antigen-driven clonal expansion of HIV-1-infected cells. Proviral sequencing was used to assess clonality among infected cells, whereas TCRbeta sequencing gauged the clonality of all cells within each sorted population. Cross-participant TCR cluster analysis included 8 or 9 participants for CMV and roughly 7 participants for Gag. Here is what the overall study found, with its caveats: Only a small number of individuals took part in the study, and only a limited range of antigens was tested. A correlation was observed between TCR oligoclonality and proviral oligoclonality within the same sorted populations. Degenerate expanded CDR3beta sequences were enriched in antigen-responding cells, suggesting convergent selection of CD4+ responses to CMV and Gag. Significantly lower TCRbeta richness was observed in CMV- and Gag-responding cells than in anti-CD3/anti-CD28-responding cells, and higher oligoclonality was observed in CMV-responding cells than in CD3/CD28-stimulated and Gag-responding cells. Bulk TCR analyses could not be restricted to the rare CMV-responding cells that actually carried HIV-1 proviruses.

The sequence came from an adult man with HIV who was CMV-seropositive. Recombination connected TRBV4-1 to TRBJ2-3; 12 middle bases align to TRBD2. This specimen consisted of CD4+ T cells sorted from PBMCs after approximately 19-hour stimulation, obtained from a patient who received antiretroviral therapy. The meaning of the sample's cell subset or site label: CD40L+CD69+ CD4 T cells responding to HIV-1 Gag peptides. The DNA is as follows: TGCGCCAGCAGCTCTAGGACTAGCGGGGTTGAGAATACGCAGTATTTT. Protein translation: CASSSRTSGVENTQYF.